These 16 T cell receptor beta chains came from one sample sequenced in a study of T cell repertoires in cytomegalovirus infection. TCRdb reprocessed the reads with MiXCR, giving one entry per CDR3 protein. The table includes 650,000 to 900,000 distinct CDR3 sequences, approximately 29% detected once. No antigen is known for these receptors. Here the sequenced sample was cultured CD8+ T cells from PBMCs, taken from culture after CMV antigen stimulation. The receptors come from a human donor in good health (CMV status not recorded). Some clones in this sample may be carry-over from other donors' samples.

This clonotype was seen once. The genes are TRBV13 and TRBJ2-7, with 9 bases fitting TRBD1. This CDR3 has 14 residues. In germline, CDR1 is PRHDT, CDR2 FYEKMQ (reference sequence). With V trimmed by 5 bases and J by 6 bases, 8 bases remained unmatched. CDR3 loop: CASSDRDRAGEQYF. The DNA for the CDR3 is TGTGCCAGCAGCGACCGGGACAGGGCCGGCGAGCAGTACTTC.

This sequence joins TRBV7-6 and TRBJ2-5; unclear D gene. The ends were cut back, 1 base at V and 5 bases at J, with 11 bases in the middle. The CDR3 length is 14 residues. Germline CDR1 and CDR2: SGHVS and FNYEAQ. DNA for the CDR3: TGTGCCAGCAGCTTAGACTGGAACGGGGAGACCCAGTACTTC. As protein: CASSLDWNGETQYF.

The rearrangement links TRBV27 to TRBJ2-7, with 9 bases that match TRBD2. V was clipped by 7 bases and J by 1 base; unmatched bases: 8. The CDR3 covers 15 residues. Germline-derived CDR1 and CDR2 are MNHEY and SMNVEV (reference sequence). In DNA, the CDR3 is TGTGCCAGCAAACCGGGACTAGCAACTTCCTACGAGCAGTACGTC. Translating gives CASKPGLATSYEQYV.

This sequence joins TRBV6-5 and TRBJ2-5, with a tentative D call TRBD1 (6 bases). In germline, CDR1 is MNHEY, CDR2 SVGAGI. Trimming removed 8 bases at V and 5 bases at J, with 15 bases between. This CDR3 is 13 amino acids long. In DNA form, the CDR3 reads TGTGCCAGCGCCATGGGGGCAATGGAGACCCAGTACTTC. As protein: CASAMGAMETQYF.

A note on this clonotype: A read error is possible here, since a much larger clone lies one base away. This chain joins TRBV7-2 and TRBJ1-2, with D unresolved. The length of the CDR3 is 14 residues. Per the germline V gene, CDR1 is SGHTA and CDR2 is FQGNSA. CDR3 region: CANSLVPGDYGYTF. CDR3 sequence (DNA): TGTGCCAACAGCTTAGTCCCCGGGGACTATGGCTACACCTTC.

The V gene is TRBV2, the J gene TRBJ2-1, with 9 bases aligning to TRBD2. Germline V gene data show CDR1 as SNHLY and CDR2 as FYNNEI. CDR3 length: 12 amino acids. V gave up 9 bases and J gave up 10 bases; unmatched junction bases: 7. CDR3 amino acids: CARGRGGREQFF. The CDR3 DNA is TGTGCCAGGGGGCGGGGGGGCCGAGAGCAGTTCTTC.

The V and J genes are TRBV5-8 and TRBJ1-4, with no clear D. With 2 bases removed from V and 8 bases from J, the gap between germline ends came to 16 bases. The V gene's germline CDR1 is SGHTS and CDR2 YDEGEE. The CDR3 length is 15 residues. The CDR3 coding sequence is TGTGCCAGCAGCTTTTCAAGTTACGCCGGGGAAAAACTGTTTTTT. Its translation is CASSFSSYAGEKLFF.

In its sample, this clonotype was seen a few times. The gene calls are TRBV6-1 and TRBJ2-1; the match to TRBD1 covers 7 bases. Germline loops: CDR1 MNHNS, CDR2 SASEGT. This CDR3 contains 15 residues. J gave up 8 bases and V 7 bases, and 14 bases lay outside the gene matches. CDR3 nucleotides: TGTGCCAGCATACGAGAAAGGGGGCTGAGTTATGAGCAGTTCTTC. Translating gives CASIRERGLSYEQFF.

The V call is TRBV29-1, the J call TRBJ2-7; D is uncertain. V was pared by 1 base and J by 5 bases, with 6 bases between. The CDR3 runs 11 residues. Germline lookup yields CDR1 SQVTM and CDR2 ANQGSEA. The CDR3 loop is CSVEGPDEQYF. The CDR3 DNA reads as TGCAGCGTTGAAGGGCCCGACGAGCAGTACTTC.

There are a few counts of this clonotype. V and J are TRBV29-1 and TRBJ2-2; perhaps TRBD1 as D (6 bases). CDR1 SQVTM and CDR2 ANQGSEA come from the germline V gene. The CDR3 has 14 amino acids. Trimming took off 5 bases at V and 4 bases at J, with 14 bases between the two ends. Written as DNA, the CDR3 is TGCAGCGTTCCGGGACAAAGGGGCACCGGGGAGCTGTTTTTT. Protein sequence: CSVPGQRGTGELFF.

V usage is TRBV12-3 or TRBV12-4 and J usage is TRBJ2-1; perhaps TRBD1 as D (5 bases). Trimming removed 5 bases at V and 5 bases at J, with 10 bases between. The CDR3 runs to 13 residues. The CDR3 here is CASSPQEDNEQFF. The CDR3 nucleotides are TGTGCCAGCAGTCCACAGGAAGACAATGAGCAGTTCTTC.

This clonotype showed up just a few times. The V call is TRBV6-6, the J call TRBJ1-1, with TRBD1 matching over 7 bases. Germline V gene data show CDR1 as MNHNY and CDR2 as SVGAGI (reference sequence). Unmatched junction bases numbered 15, after V lost 4 bases and J lost 1 base. The CDR3 totals 18 residues. CDR3 DNA sequence: TGTGCCAGCAGTTCTCTAGTGACCCACAGGGGACCGAACACTGAAGCTTTCTTT. It is translated as CASSSLVTHRGPNTEAFF.

The V call is TRBV15, the J call TRBJ2-1; D perhaps matches TRBD2 (5 bases). Per germline, CDR1 LNHNV and CDR2 YYDKDF (reference sequence). The V and J ends lost 0 bases and 8 bases respectively, with 8 bases between them. This CDR3 has 13 residues. The CDR3 loop reads CATSRDRADEQFF. The CDR3 DNA follows: TGTGCCACCAGCAGAGATCGAGCGGATGAGCAGTTCTTC. The complete variable domain, with remaining parts taken from reference TRBV15 and TRBJ2-1, reads DAMVIQNPRYQVTQFGKPVTLSCSQTLNHNVMYWYQQKSSQAPKLLFHYYDKDFNNEADTPDNFQSRRPNTSFCFLDIRSPGLGDTAMYLCATSRDRADEQFFGPGTRLTVL.

The chain combines TRBV2 with TRBJ2-1; perhaps D is TRBD1 or TRBD2 (6 bases each). V lost 4 bases to trimming and J lost 2 bases, with 15 bases between them. CDR3 length: 16 residues. Germline V gene lookup returns CDR1 SNHLY and CDR2 FYNNEI. Here the CDR3 DNA reads TGTGCCAGCAGTGGGGGGGACACCCAGCCCTACAATGAGCAGTTCTTC. Translating gives CASSGGDTQPYNEQFF.

This clonotype was seen a few times. This chain joins TRBV13 and TRBJ2-4; TRBD1 aligns across 7 bases. CDR3 length: 18 amino acids. Germline V gene sequence: CDR1 PRHDT, CDR2 FYEKMQ (reference sequence). The J segment lost 4 bases and the V segment lost 5 bases, leaving 17 bases of the junction unmatched. The CDR3 coding sequence is TGTGCCAGCAGCCGTTTCGGACAGGACCAAACCCCTAAAAACATTCAGTACTTC. Encoded protein: CASSRFGQDQTPKNIQYF.

This chain links TRBV19 with TRBJ2-1; 9 bases line up with TRBD1. Germline-derived CDR1 and CDR2 are LNHDA and SQIVND (reference sequence). Unmatched junction bases numbered 9, after V lost 5 bases and J lost 7 bases. The CDR3 sequence is 15 residues long. This CDR3 reads CASSETTGGMNEQFF. The CDR3 DNA reads TGTGCCAGTAGTGAGACGACAGGGGGGATGAATGAGCAGTTCTTC.